A single sample is the source of the 19 T cell receptor beta chains below, sequenced in a study of regulatory T cells in long-lasting Graves disease. Time point defined: newly diagnosed GD, antithyroid drugs for less than 3 months. The authors made the TCR library using RNA they extracted from PBMCs. For TCR beta, libraries came from iRepertoire HTBI primers and Arm-PCR of CDR3 regions. One entry per CDR3 protein results from TCRdb running MiXCR on the multiplex PCR reads. In the table there are approximately 540,000 distinct CDR3 sequences, around 12% of which are singletons. In addition, the sample was reused for a study of T cells in Graves' hyperthyroidism and ophthalmopathy.

The specimen was peripheral blood mononuclear cells (PBMCs), collected at new diagnosis, from a patient treated with antithyroid drugs. The origin of the receptors is a woman aged 30 to 39 with Graves disease.

Ten or more counts support this clonotype. The chain employs TRBV27 and TRBJ2-3; 13 bases are a match to TRBD2. V gave up 6 bases and J gave up 4 bases; unmatched junction bases: 7. This CDR3 is built from 16 residues. The germline gives CDR1 MNHEY, CDR2 SMNVEV (reference sequence). The CDR3 region is CASSLILAGGSDTQYF. In nucleotides, the CDR3 is TGTGCCAGCAGCTTGATACTAGCGGGAGGGTCAGATACGCAGTATTTT.

This clonotype was picked up a small number of times. This sequence joins TRBV7-9 and TRBJ1-1; D remains unclear. V was clipped by 1 base and J by 5 bases, with 5 bases between them. The CDR3 is 12 amino acids. Looked up from germline, CDR1 is SEHNR and CDR2 is FQNEAQ (reference sequence). CDR3 nucleotide sequence: TGTGCCAGCAGCTTAGAGGATACTGAAGCTTTCTTT. Amino acids: CASSLEDTEAFF.

This clonotype was recorded at least ten times. The V call is TRBV12-3 or TRBV12-4, the J call TRBJ1-1; no clear D. The V end was cut by 3 bases, the J end by 1 base, with 6 bases between. The CDR3 runs to 13 residues. DNA of the CDR3: TGTGCCAGCAGTTTTTACACGAACACTGAAGCTTTCTTT. Its translation is CASSFYTNTEAFF.

The chain is built from TRBV5-6 and TRBJ1-5; D might be TRBD1 (5 bases). CDR1 SGHDT and CDR2 YYEEEE come from the germline V gene. This CDR3 is built from 16 residues. Trimming removed 3 bases at V and 6 bases at J, with 19 bases between. CDR3 loop: CASSYWDPPGGQPQHF. CDR3 DNA: TGTGCCAGCAGCTATTGGGACCCCCCAGGAGGTCAGCCCCAGCATTTT.

This clonotype came up many times. J is TRBJ1-1 and V is TRBV3-1, with D uncertain. Trimming removed 0 bases at V and 6 bases at J, with 8 bases between. The V gene's germline CDR1 is LGHDT and CDR2 YNNKEL (reference sequence). This CDR3 is built from 13 residues. The CDR3 region is CASSQDSGPEAFF. CDR3 DNA sequence: TGTGCCAGCAGCCAAGATTCGGGTCCTGAAGCTTTCTTT.

This clonotype was counted ten times or more. This sequence joins TRBV28 and TRBJ1-1, with TRBD1 matching 12 bases. The CDR3 is 23 amino acids. Germline V CDR1 and CDR2: MDHEN, SYDVKM. Trimming at V came to 3 bases and at J to 0 bases, leaving 23 bases not matched to a gene. CDR3 DNA sequence: TGTGCCAGCAGTTTCCCTATGACCCTTCCCGGGACAGGGGGCGAAAACCTGAACACTGAAGCTTTCTTT. Protein sequence: CASSFPMTLPGTGGENLNTEAFF.

In this sample, this clonotype turned up a few times. The chain uses TRBV7-9 and TRBJ2-1; tentative D call: TRBD2 (6 bases). CDR1 is SEHNR and CDR2 is FQNEAQ in the germline V gene (reference sequence). Trimming cost V 3 bases and J 6 bases, with 24 bases left between them. The CDR3 covers 18 residues. CDR3 coding DNA: TGTGCCAGCAGCTTTGGCTACCAGACCGGGACTTACGTCAATGAGCAGTTCTTC. This gives the protein CASSFGYQTGTYVNEQFF.

About this clonotype itself: A read error is the likely source, as a far larger clone sits one nucleotide away. The J gene is TRBJ2-3, the V gene TRBV20-1; TRBD2 aligns across 12 bases. The end of the DNA aligns better with TRBJ2-1, so the J call may be wrong. Germline CDR1 is DFQATT and CDR2 is SNEGSKA (reference sequence). This CDR3 has 15 amino acids. CDR3 loop: CGARDLAGGPVEQFF. As DNA, the CDR3 is TGCGGTGCTAGAGACCTAGCGGGAGGGCCGGTCGAGCAGTTCTTC.

This clonotype showed up many times. The rearrangement uses TRBV12-3 or TRBV12-4 and TRBJ1-3, with D possibly being TRBD1 (5 bases). V was clipped by 6 bases and J by 0 bases, with 12 bases between them. The CDR3 is made up of 15 amino acids. The CDR3 DNA is TGTGCCAGCAGGCACAGGCGGTTCTCTGGAAACACCATATATTTT. This gives the protein CASRHRRFSGNTIYF.

The sample holds many counts of this clonotype. The genes are TRBV20-1 and TRBJ2-5; tentatively, D is TRBD1 (6 bases). The V gene lost 1 base and the J gene lost 0 bases, with 24 bases spanning the gap. Per germline, CDR1 DFQATT and CDR2 SNEGSKA (reference sequence). The CDR3 sequence is 19 residues long. CDR3 region: CSARGHYRNRVLDQETQYF. CDR3 coding DNA: TGCAGTGCTAGAGGCCACTACCGCAACAGGGTCCTAGACCAAGAGACCCAGTACTTC.

This clonotype came up a few times. This sequence joins TRBV9 and TRBJ2-1; 11 bases are shared with TRBD2. The germline gives CDR1 SGDLS, CDR2 YYNGEE. With V trimmed by 3 bases and J by 5 bases, 7 bases remained unmatched. The CDR3 covers 16 residues. As DNA, the CDR3 is TGTGCCAGCAGCGCCCATAGCGGGAGGGCAGACAATGAGCAGTTCTTC. Amino acid sequence: CASSAHSGRADNEQFF. Full variable domain (rest looked up from reference TRBV9 and TRBJ2-1): DSGVTQTPKHLITATGQRVTLRCSPRSGDLSVYWYQQSLDQGLQFLIQYYNGEERAKGNILERFSAQQFPDLHSELNLSSLELGDSALYFCASSAHSGRADNEQFFGPGTRLTVL.

This clonotype occurred a few times. A junction end diverges from the germline sequence, so it may reflect a read error. The chain combines TRBV20-1 with TRBJ2-1; D not certain. The V gene's germline CDR1 is DFQATT and CDR2 SNEGSKA (reference sequence). The CDR3 spans 13 residues. The CDR3 loop is CSARFWGGNEQFF. CDR3 in DNA: TGCAGTGCTAGATTCTGGGGTGGGAATGAACAGTTCTTC.

CDR3 nucleotides: TGTGCCAGGGACAGGGCTTCGCAGTTCTTC. Its translation: CARDRASQFF. The chain couples TRBV24-1 to TRBJ2-1; 9 bases are shared with TRBD1. Germline V gene data show CDR1 as KGHDR and CDR2 as SFDVKD. Unmatched junction bases numbered 4, after V lost 11 bases and J lost 12 bases. The CDR3 totals 10 residues.

This clonotype was detected many times. V is TRBV24-1 and J is TRBJ2-7; the match to TRBD2 covers 7 bases. This CDR3 is 15 amino acids long. J gave up 2 bases and V 0 bases, and 3 bases lay outside the gene matches. Germline values: CDR1 KGHDR, CDR2 SFDVKD. CDR3 sequence reads: CATSDLQAGTYEQYF. The CDR3 DNA is TGTGCCACCAGTGATTTGCAAGCGGGAACCTACGAGCAGTACTTC.

The chain carries TRBV4-3 and TRBJ1-1, with D hard to call. The CDR3 consists of 15 residues. Germline V lookup: CDR1 LGHNA, CDR2 YSLEER. Trimming shortened V by 1 base and J by 3 bases, and 12 bases separated the two germline ends. CDR3 coding DNA: TGCGCCAGCAGCCAAGCGCACGGAATTGACACTGAAGCTTTCTTT. Protein product: CASSQAHGIDTEAFF.

The CDR3 coding sequence is TGTGCCACCAGCAGAGACCCCTCTGAGGGAGGAGATGAAAAACTGTTTTTT. Protein: CATSRDPSEGGDEKLFF. This chain connects TRBV15 to TRBJ1-4; D uncertain. V gave up 0 bases and J gave up 6 bases, with 17 bases separating them. CDR3 length: 17 amino acids. CDR1 LNHNV and CDR2 YYDKDF come from the germline V gene (reference sequence). The whole variable domain, remainder taken from reference TRBV15 and TRBJ1-4, is DAMVIQNPRYQVTQFGKPVTLSCSQTLNHNVMYWYQQKSSQAPKLLFHYYDKDFNNEADTPDNFQSRRPNTSFCFLDIRSPGLGDTAMYLCATSRDPSEGGDEKLFFGSGTQLSVL.

Concerning this clonotype itself: Since no conserved phenylalanine or tryptophan closes the CDR3, a read error is the likely cause. The chain combines TRBV6-1 with TRBJ2-6; the match to TRBD2 covers 13 bases. V was pared by 6 bases and J by 0 bases, with 5 bases of the junction left unmatched. Germline V gives CDR1 MNHNS, CDR2 SASEGT. CDR3 length: 18 residues. CDR3 in DNA: TGTGCCAGCAGCCCCACTAGCGGGAGGGCCTCTGGGGCCAACGTCCTGACTCTC. The encoded protein is CASSPTSGRASGANVLTL.

This clonotype has at least ten counts. The rearrangement links TRBV7-9 to TRBJ1-1; 8 positions agree with TRBD1. Unmatched junction bases numbered 10, after V lost 1 base and J lost 12 bases. This CDR3 region has 14 residues. Germline values: CDR1 SEHNR, CDR2 FQNEAQ (reference sequence). CDR3 amino acids: CASSLEGRGPGTFF. The DNA for the CDR3 is TGTGCCAGCAGCTTAGAGGGCAGGGGGCCCGGAACTTTCTTT.

This chain links TRBV10-2 with TRBJ2-1; no firm D call. Germline values: CDR1 WSHSY, CDR2 SAAADI. The CDR3 loop spans 11 amino acids. V dropped 8 bases and J dropped 8 bases, with 10 bases sitting between them. The CDR3 is CASGLPDEQFF. In DNA, the CDR3 is TGCGCCAGCGGGCTTCCCGATGAGCAGTTCTTC.